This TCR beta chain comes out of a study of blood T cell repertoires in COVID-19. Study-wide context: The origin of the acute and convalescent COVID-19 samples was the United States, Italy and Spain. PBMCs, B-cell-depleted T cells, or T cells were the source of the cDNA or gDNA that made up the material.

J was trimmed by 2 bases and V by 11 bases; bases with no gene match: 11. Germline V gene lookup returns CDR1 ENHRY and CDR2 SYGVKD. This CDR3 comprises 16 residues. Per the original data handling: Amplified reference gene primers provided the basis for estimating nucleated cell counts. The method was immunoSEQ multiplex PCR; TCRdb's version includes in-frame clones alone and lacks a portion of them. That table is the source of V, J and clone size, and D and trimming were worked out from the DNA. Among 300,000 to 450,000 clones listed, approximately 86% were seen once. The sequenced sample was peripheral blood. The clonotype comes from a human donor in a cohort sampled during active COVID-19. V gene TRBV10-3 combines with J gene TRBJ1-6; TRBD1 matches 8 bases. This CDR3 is CASLAGGAPYNSPLHF. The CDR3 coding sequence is TGTGCCTCACTCGCAGGGGGCGCCCCCTATAATTCACCCCTCCACTTT.